A selection of T cell receptor beta chains follows, all from one sample in a study of blood T cell repertoires in COVID-19. Clones were read by immunoSEQ multiplex PCR, and TCRdb kept only the in-frame ones, dropping some. The sample includes about 21,000 clones, around three quarters of them seen just once. Specimen: peripheral blood. These receptors were obtained from a man in his sixties with active COVID-19. The CDR3 runs from the conserved cysteine through the conserved F or W. Fields, in order: CDR3 DNA, CDR3 protein, J gene, V gene, D gene, clone size. D genes are given only for firm matches. Some rows mark clone size as missing; the rest say once, few, many or name a class of expanded clone.

TGTGCCAGCAGCTTAGGACCCCCTAGCGGAGAACCCTACGAGCAGTACTTC	CASSLGPPSGEPYEQYF	TRBJ2-7	TRBV7-6	TRBD2	few
TGTGCCAGCAGCTTAGATGGGGTAGCGGGAGGTACGGAGACCCAGTACTTC	CASSLDGVAGGTETQYF	TRBJ2-5	TRBV11-3	TRBD2	.
TGTGCCAGCAGCCCTCGGACTGGGTTTGACGAGCAGTACTTC	CASSPRTGFDEQYF	TRBJ2-7	TRBV5-4	.	few
TGTGCCAGCAGTTATCTAACAGGGGGGTATGGCTACACCTTC	CASSYLTGGYGYTF	TRBJ1-2	TRBV27	TRBD1	.
TGTGCCAGCAGCTTAGCCCACAATAGCAATCAGCCCCAGCATTTT	CASSLAHNSNQPQHF	TRBJ1-5	TRBV7-8	.	.
TGTGCCAGCAGCCGGGGGACAGGGAACACCGGGGAGCTGTTTTTT	CASSRGTGNTGELFF	TRBJ2-2	TRBV7-8	TRBD1	.
TGTGCCAGCTCACTGGGGGACACCCGGGAGACCCAGTACTTC	CASSLGDTRETQYF	TRBJ2-5	TRBV18	.	.
TGTGCCAGCAGGGGACAGGGGTATAATTCACCCCTCCACTTT	CASRGQGYNSPLHF	TRBJ1-6	TRBV6-5	TRBD1	.
TGTGCCAGCACCACAGCGGGGTACTACGAGCAGTACTTC	CASTTAGYYEQYF	TRBJ2-7	TRBV2	TRBD2	.
TGTGCCAGCTCACCAAGCGGGAATCCTAACGGGGAGCTGTTTTTT	CASSPSGNPNGELFF	TRBJ2-2	TRBV18	TRBD2	.
TGTGCCAGTAGTGCGCAGGGAGGGGTCTATGGCTACACCTTC	CASSAQGGVYGYTF	TRBJ1-2	TRBV19	.	medium-sized
TGTGCCAGCAGCCCGGGACAGGCTGCCTATGGCTACACCTTC	CASSPGQAAYGYTF	TRBJ1-2	TRBV5-5	TRBD1	.
TGTGCCAGCAGCCCTGGACAGGGAGGATGGGTGACTGAAGCTTTCTTT	CASSPGQGGWVTEAFF	TRBJ1-1	TRBV7-3	TRBD1	few
TGTGCCAGCAGTACATACCGAGAACCCGGGACAGGGGGCGGGGGTGGGCAGTACTTC	CASSTYREPGTGGGGGQYF	TRBJ2-7	TRBV27	TRBD1	.
TGCGCCAGCAGTCCGTTAGTTACCTCTTCTAACTATGGCTACACCTTC	CASSPLVTSSNYGYTF	TRBJ1-2	TRBV5-1	.	.
TGTGCCAGCAGCCGGACTAGCAGTCCCTACAATGAGCAGTTCTTC	CASSRTSSPYNEQFF	TRBJ2-1	TRBV11-3	TRBD2	.
TGTGCCAGCAGCCCCCACGAAGCGGGATATGGAGAGACCCAGTACTTC	CASSPHEAGYGETQYF	TRBJ2-5	TRBV3-1/TRBV3-2	TRBD2	.
TGTGCCAGCAGCCTCCGACCCGTAACAGGGGCCGGGGAGCTGTTTTTT	CASSLRPVTGAGELFF	TRBJ2-2	TRBV11-3	TRBD1	.
TGTGCCAGTGGAAGGGGGTCCTACAATGAGCAGTTCTTC	CASGRGSYNEQFF	TRBJ2-1	TRBV7-2	.	few
TGTGCCAGCAGCCCCGCATCTACCATGAACACTGAAGCTTTCTTT	CASSPASTMNTEAFF	TRBJ1-1	TRBV7-9	.	medium-sized
TGTGCCAACTCACGGGGAAGTGGGCAGCCCCAGCATTTT	CANSRGSGQPQHF	TRBJ1-5	TRBV9	.	few
TGTGCCAGCAGTGGAGGGACAGGGGGTTACACTGAAGCTTTCTTT	CASSGGTGGYTEAFF	TRBJ1-1	TRBV25-1	TRBD1	.
TGTGCCAGCAGCGTAGTTGATACAGGGGCGAATAATTCACCCCTCCACTTT	CASSVVDTGANNSPLHF	TRBJ1-6	TRBV9	TRBD1	.
TGTGCCAGCAGTTACTACCGGCGGGGAATCTCCTACGAGCAGTACTTC	CASSYYRRGISYEQYF	TRBJ2-7	TRBV6-6	.	.
TGTGCCAGCAGGGGACTGGACTATGGCTACACCTTC	CASRGLDYGYTF	TRBJ1-2	TRBV3-1/TRBV3-2	.	.
TGTGCCAGCAACAGGGGGACCGGGGAGCTGTTTTTT	CASNRGTGELFF	TRBJ2-2	TRBV27	TRBD1	.
TGCGCCAGCAGCCAAGTCGACAGGGGAGGCACCGGGGAGCTGTTTTTT	CASSQVDRGGTGELFF	TRBJ2-2	TRBV4-1	TRBD1	many
TGTGCCAGCAGGCCCCCCGGGACAGAGGTTTATGGCTACACCTTC	CASRPPGTEVYGYTF	TRBJ1-2	TRBV6-5	TRBD1	.
TGTGCCATCAGTGAGTCGAGCGGGACCAACTACGAGCAGTACTTC	CAISESSGTNYEQYF	TRBJ2-7	TRBV10-3	TRBD2	.
TGTGCCAGCAGTGAGCTCAGGTCCGGTCAGCCCCAGCATTTT	CASSELRSGQPQHF	TRBJ1-5	TRBV2	.	.
TGTGCCAGCATTCAAGACGGAAAGGAGCGTCAGCCCCAGCATTTT	CASIQDGKERQPQHF	TRBJ1-5	TRBV6-5	.	.
TGTGCCAGCAGCCAAGAGGGGGACAGGGAGTGGCCTGAAGCTTTCTTT	CASSQEGDREWPEAFF	TRBJ1-1	TRBV3-1/TRBV3-2	TRBD1	.
TGTGCCAGCAGCCTCAGCGGGAGAGAGCAGTTCTTC	CASSLSGREQFF	TRBJ2-1	TRBV7-8	TRBD2	.
TGTGCCAGCAGCTTGGCAGGACAGAAGTCCTACGAGCAGTACTTC	CASSLAGQKSYEQYF	TRBJ2-7	TRBV5-4	.	few
TGTGCCAGTAGTCCAGAATCGTCAAAACTGTTTTTT	CASSPESSKLFF	TRBJ1-4	TRBV19	.	.
TGTGCCAGCAGCCAAGGACTAGCGGGTACCGGGGAGCTGTTTTTT	CASSQGLAGTGELFF	TRBJ2-2	TRBV3-1/TRBV3-2	TRBD2	.